A selection of T cell receptor beta chains follows, all from one sample in a study of T cell repertoires in aging, cancer and after chemotherapy. TCRdb re-called the multiplex PCR reads with MiXCR, one entry per CDR3 protein. The table has about 10,000 distinct CDR3 sequences, 20% to 30% seen once. The sample taken for sequencing was blood. The source is a human donor with a blood cancer. The donor label of this sample is uncertain. The conserved cysteine and the conserved F or W are not part of the CDR3 here. Some rows have no size entry. The others give once, few or many, or a class for an expanded clone.

medium-sized,TRBJ2-5,TRBV19,ASSMGALQETQY
medium-sized,TRBJ2-1,TRBV27,ASSLGTGLQF
medium-sized,TRBJ1-1,TRBV29-1,SVETGPEAF
-,TRBJ2-7,TRBV28,ASSSRWISPTYEQY
many,TRBJ2-1,TRBV7-6,ASSLNSGGYNEQF
many,TRBJ2-4,TRBV27,ASNSVLGSKNIQY
many,TRBJ2-1,TRBV30,AWNSGYNEQF
-,TRBJ1-5,TRBV7-9,ASSLEQDNQPQH
few,TRBJ2-3,TRBV6-1,ASCEGSGTDTQY
many,TRBJ1-5,TRBV19,ASRTTGHGQNQPQH
medium-sized,TRBJ2-4,TRBV19,ASTPGGLSKNIQY
few,TRBJ1-3,TRBV20-1,SATANSGNTIY
-,TRBJ1-2,TRBV12-3/TRBV12-4,ASRGDGVGYGYT
medium-sized,TRBJ1-1,TRBV19,ASSINTEAF
-,TRBJ2-1,TRBV24-1,ATSEGGEQF
many,TRBJ1-2,TRBV5-4,ASRETESHGYT
-,TRBJ2-7,TRBV10-3,ASSESGGQQY
medium-sized,TRBJ2-3,TRBV19,ASSIGDLQGGTQY
many,TRBJ2-5,TRBV27,ASSPRRSEETQY
few,TRBJ1-6,TRBV28,ASSSQLTGGSPLH
medium-sized,TRBJ2-6,TRBV19,ASSIEQGMFSSGANVLT
few,TRBJ2-5,TRBV7-9,ASSLGLETQY
medium-sized,TRBJ1-2,TRBV6-5,ASSKDRGYLYGYT
-,TRBJ2-7,TRBV6-1,ASSDRIAGGPGSFDEQY
few,TRBJ1-5,TRBV5-6,ASSAGQGPNQPQH
many,TRBJ2-1,TRBV6-4,ASSLAGGPINEQF
many,TRBJ2-7,TRBV15,ATSRDNMYEQY
few,TRBJ2-2,TRBV6-4,ASSEELWTGELF
-,TRBJ2-7,TRBV15,ATRYQRSYEQY
-,TRBJ2-7,TRBV5-1,ASSRDSYEQY
many,TRBJ1-5,TRBV6-1,ASSEGSGQPQH
medium-sized,TRBJ2-5,TRBV5-4,ASSRLAGAGETQY
-,TRBJ2-7,TRBV20-1,SAATEAYEQY
medium-sized,TRBJ2-1,TRBV27,ASSPPTGADEQF
medium-sized,TRBJ2-7,TRBV30,AWSVGRHMQY
-,TRBJ1-1,TRBV5-1,ARSLYGGPRTEAF
medium-sized,TRBJ2-5,TRBV5-4,ASASGGVQETQY
medium-sized,TRBJ2-3,TRBV27,ASSFGGTDTQY
medium-sized,TRBJ1-2,TRBV28,ASNPVQEYGYT
medium-sized,TRBJ1-6,TRBV30,AWRETQNSPLH
-,TRBJ2-1,TRBV7-9,ASSLGPGQF
-,TRBJ2-3,TRBV30,AWGTGGADTQY
few,TRBJ2-6,TRBV28,ASMSGPVGANVLT
-,TRBJ2-5,TRBV7-6,ASSLAVRETQY
medium-sized,TRBJ1-2,TRBV6-5,ASSYSSIGYFGYT
many,TRBJ2-1,TRBV27,ASTSARGSGSNYNEQF